A single TCR beta chain is shown here with its context. Antigen: not known. This sample stems from a study of response to subunit inactivated influenza vaccine. Overall study findings and caveats: Authors suggested that a seasonal influenza vaccination recruits few new T cells each time.

Using its own MiXCR run on the RT-PCR reads, TCRdb lists one record per CDR3 protein. Of some 800,000 distinct CDR3 sequences listed, 21% are singletons. The V gene lost 0 bases and the J gene lost 0 bases, with 7 bases spanning the gap. This CDR3 region has 15 residues. From germline, CDR1 is SGHRS and CDR2 YFSETQ. The chain employs TRBV5-1 and TRBJ2-1; no definite D call. The sample consisted of PBMCs from blood, taken roughly 5 days after vaccination. The receptor was isolated from a man in his fifties or sixties who received an inactivated influenza vaccine. This CDR3 is CASSLEVASYNEQFF. The CDR3 nucleotides are TGCGCCAGCAGCTTGGAGGTAGCCTCCTACAATGAGCAGTTCTTC.